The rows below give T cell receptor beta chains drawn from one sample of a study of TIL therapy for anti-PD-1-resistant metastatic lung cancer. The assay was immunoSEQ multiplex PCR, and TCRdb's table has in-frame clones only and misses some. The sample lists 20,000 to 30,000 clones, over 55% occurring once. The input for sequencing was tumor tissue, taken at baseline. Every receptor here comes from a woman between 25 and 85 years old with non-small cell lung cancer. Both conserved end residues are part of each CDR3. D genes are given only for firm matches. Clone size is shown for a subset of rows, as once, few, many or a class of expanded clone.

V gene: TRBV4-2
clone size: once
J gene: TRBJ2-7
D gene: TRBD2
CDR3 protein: CASSQEPSGNTWYEQYF
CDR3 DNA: TGTGCCAGCAGCCAAGAACCCAGCGGGAATACCTGGTACGAGCAGTACTTC

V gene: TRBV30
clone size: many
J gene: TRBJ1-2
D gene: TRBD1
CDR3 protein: CAWISFQGATNYTF
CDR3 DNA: TGTGCCTGGATTTCGTTCCAGGGGGCTACAAACTACACCTTC

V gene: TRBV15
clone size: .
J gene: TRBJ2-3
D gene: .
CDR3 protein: CATSRDLDTQYF
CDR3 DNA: TGTGCCACCAGCAGAGATCTGGATACGCAGTATTTT

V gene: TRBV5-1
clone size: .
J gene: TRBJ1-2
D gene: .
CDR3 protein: CASSPQMVEGYGYTF
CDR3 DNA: TGCGCCAGCAGCCCTCAGATGGTCGAAGGGTATGGCTACACCTTC

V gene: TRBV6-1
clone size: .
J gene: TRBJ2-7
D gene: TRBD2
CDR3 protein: CASSRLAVSYEQYF
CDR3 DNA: TGTGCCAGCAGTCGCCTAGCGGTCTCCTACGAGCAGTACTTC

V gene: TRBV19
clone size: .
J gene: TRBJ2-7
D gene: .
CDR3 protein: CASSPTGGGHEQYF
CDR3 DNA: TGTGCCAGTAGCCCAACTGGGGGCGGGCACGAGCAGTACTTC

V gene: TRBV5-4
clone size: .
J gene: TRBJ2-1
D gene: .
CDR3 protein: CASSGTPGGVNNEQFF
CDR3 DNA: TGTGCCAGCAGCGGAACACCAGGAGGGGTGAACAATGAGCAGTTCTTC

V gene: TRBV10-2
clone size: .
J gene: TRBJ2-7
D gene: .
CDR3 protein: CASSAQDSKQYF
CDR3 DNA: TGCGCCAGCAGCGCTCAGGATTCGAAGCAGTACTTC

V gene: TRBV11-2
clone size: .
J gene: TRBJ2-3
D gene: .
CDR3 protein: CASSLGDFSTDTQYF
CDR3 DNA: TGTGCCAGCAGCTTAGGTGACTTTAGCACAGATACGCAGTATTTT

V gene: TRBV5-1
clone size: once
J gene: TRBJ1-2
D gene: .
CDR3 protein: CASSQGTGYGYTF
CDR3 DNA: TGCGCCAGCAGCCAAGGGACCGGCTATGGCTACACCTTC

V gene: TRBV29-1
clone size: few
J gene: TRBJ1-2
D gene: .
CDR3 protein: CSVRQRSNYGYTF
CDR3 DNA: TGCAGCGTTAGACAGAGATCTAACTATGGCTACACCTTC

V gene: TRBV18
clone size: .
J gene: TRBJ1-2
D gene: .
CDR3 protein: CASSPEENYGYTF
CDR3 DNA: TGTGCCAGCTCACCCGAGGAGAACTATGGCTACACCTTC

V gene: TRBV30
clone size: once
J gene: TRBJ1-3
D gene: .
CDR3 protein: CAWSVDTRSGNTIYF
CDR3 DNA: TGTGCCTGGAGTGTGGACACACGGTCTGGAAACACCATATATTTT

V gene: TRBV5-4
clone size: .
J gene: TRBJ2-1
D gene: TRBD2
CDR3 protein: CASSSPASGRAELGEQFF
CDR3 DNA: TGTGCCAGCAGCTCGCCGGCTAGCGGGAGGGCCGAGCTTGGTGAGCAGTTCTTC

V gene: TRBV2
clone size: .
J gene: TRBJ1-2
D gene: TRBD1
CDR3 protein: CASRTGTAYGYTF
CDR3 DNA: TGTGCCAGCAGAACCGGGACAGCCTATGGCTACACCTTC

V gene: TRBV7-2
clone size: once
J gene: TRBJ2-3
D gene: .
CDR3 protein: CASSLLRASTDTQYF
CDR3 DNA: TGTGCCAGCAGCTTATTGCGGGCATCGACAGATACGCAGTATTTT

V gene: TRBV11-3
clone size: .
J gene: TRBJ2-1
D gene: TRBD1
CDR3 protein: CASSLGTDLGDEQFF
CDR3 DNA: TGTGCCAGCTCCCTAGGGACAGACCTTGGGGATGAGCAGTTCTTC

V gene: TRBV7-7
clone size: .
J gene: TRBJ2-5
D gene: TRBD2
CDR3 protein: CASSLSGRTETQYF
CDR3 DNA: TGTGCCAGCAGCTTAAGCGGGAGGACGGAGACCCAGTACTTC

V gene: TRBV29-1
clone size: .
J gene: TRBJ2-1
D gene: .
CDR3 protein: CSVEFPLSYNEQFF
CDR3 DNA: TGCAGCGTTGAATTTCCCCTCTCCTACAATGAGCAGTTCTTC

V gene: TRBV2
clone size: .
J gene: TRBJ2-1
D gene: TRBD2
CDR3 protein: CASRLTSGNEQFF
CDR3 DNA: TGTGCCAGCAGGTTGACTAGCGGGAATGAGCAGTTCTTC

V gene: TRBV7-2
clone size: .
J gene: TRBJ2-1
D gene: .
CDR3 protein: CASSPQYQQFF
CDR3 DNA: TGTGCCAGCAGCCCGCAATACCAGCAGTTCTTC

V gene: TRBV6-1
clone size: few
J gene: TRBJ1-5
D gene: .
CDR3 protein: CASNGATLNQPQHF
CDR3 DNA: TGTGCCAGCAACGGGGCGACGCTCAATCAGCCCCAGCATTTT

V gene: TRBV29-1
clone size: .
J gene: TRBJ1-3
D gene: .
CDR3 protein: CSVALVQGSGNTIYF
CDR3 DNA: TGCAGCGTTGCCCTGGTGCAGGGCTCTGGAAACACCATATATTTT

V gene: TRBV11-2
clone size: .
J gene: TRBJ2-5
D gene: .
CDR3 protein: CASSRWDQETQYF
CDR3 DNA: TGTGCCAGCAGCCGGTGGGATCAAGAGACCCAGTACTTC

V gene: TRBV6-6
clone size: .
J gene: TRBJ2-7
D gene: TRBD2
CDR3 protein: CASRQGLAGAEQYF
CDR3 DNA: TGTGCCAGCAGACAGGGACTAGCGGGAGCCGAGCAGTACTTC

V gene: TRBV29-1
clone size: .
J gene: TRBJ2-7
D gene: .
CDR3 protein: CSVGAPGQNLEQYF
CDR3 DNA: TGCAGCGTTGGTGCCCCAGGACAGAACTTGGAGCAGTACTTC

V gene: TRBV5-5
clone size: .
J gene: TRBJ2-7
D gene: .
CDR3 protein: CASSASYEQYF
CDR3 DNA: TGTGCCAGCAGCGCATCCTACGAGCAGTACTTC

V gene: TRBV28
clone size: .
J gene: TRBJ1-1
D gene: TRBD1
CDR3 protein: CASRRGQTTQAFF
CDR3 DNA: TGTGCCAGCAGGAGGGGACAGACCACCCAAGCTTTCTTT

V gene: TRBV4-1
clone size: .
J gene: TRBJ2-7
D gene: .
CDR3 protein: CASSQDGRVVPEQYF
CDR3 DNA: TGCGCCAGCAGCCAAGATGGGCGGGTGGTGCCCGAGCAGTACTTC

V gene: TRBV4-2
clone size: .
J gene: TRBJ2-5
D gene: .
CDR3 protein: CASSQDRRSPQKTQYF
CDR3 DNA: TGTGCCAGCAGCCAGGATCGCCGGAGCCCCCAGAAGACCCAGTACTTC

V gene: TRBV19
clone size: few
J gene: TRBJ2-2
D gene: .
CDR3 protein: CASSSRLSGELFF
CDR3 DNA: TGTGCCAGCAGCAGTAGGCTGAGCGGGGAGCTGTTTTTT